The entry below gives a single T cell receptor beta chain sequence along with its context. The CDR3 sequence is 14 residues long. Trimming pared 4 bases from V and 7 bases from J, leaving 13 bases between. Germline CDR1 reads SEHNR; CDR2 reads FQNEAQ (reference sequence). Produced via immunoSEQ multiplex PCR; TCRdb's table is partial and in-frame only. Found here are about 44,000 clones, around 96% of them singletons; the top ten hold about 0.92%. This sample was included in a study of T cell changes during pregnancy in multiple sclerosis. The TCR was taken from a female donor with multiple sclerosis, enrolled in a pregnancy study. V usage is TRBV7-9 and J usage is TRBJ2-2; D perhaps matches TRBD1 (6 bases). The material sequenced was peripheral blood, taken in the second trimester of pregnancy. The CDR3 region has the DNA TGTGCCAGCAGCTCCCAACAGGGAATCGGGGAGCTGTTTTTT. The encoded protein is CASSSQQGIGELFF.